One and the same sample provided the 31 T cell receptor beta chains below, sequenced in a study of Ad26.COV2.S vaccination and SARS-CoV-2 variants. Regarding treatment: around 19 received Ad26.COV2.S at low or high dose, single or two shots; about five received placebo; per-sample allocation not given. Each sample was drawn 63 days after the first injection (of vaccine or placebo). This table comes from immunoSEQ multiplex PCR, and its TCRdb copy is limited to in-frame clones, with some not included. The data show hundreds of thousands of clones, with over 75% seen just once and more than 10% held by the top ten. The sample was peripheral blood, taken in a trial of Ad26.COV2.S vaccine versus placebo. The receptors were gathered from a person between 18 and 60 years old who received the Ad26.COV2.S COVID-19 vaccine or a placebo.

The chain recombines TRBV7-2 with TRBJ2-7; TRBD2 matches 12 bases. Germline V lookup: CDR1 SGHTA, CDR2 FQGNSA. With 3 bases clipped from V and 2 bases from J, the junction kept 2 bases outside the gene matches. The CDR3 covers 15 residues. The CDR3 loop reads CASSLRLAGAYEQYF. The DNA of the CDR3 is TGTGCCAGCAGCTTGAGACTAGCGGGAGCCTACGAGCAGTACTTC. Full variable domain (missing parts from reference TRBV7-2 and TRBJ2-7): GAGVSQSPSNKVTEKGKDVELRCDPISGHTALYWYRQSLGQGLEFLIYFQGNSAPDKSGLPSDRFSAERTGGSVSTLTIQRTQQEDSAVYLCASSLRLAGAYEQYFGPGTRLTVT.

The CDR3 is CASSRGVGNTIYF. CDR3 nucleotides: TGTGCCAGCAGTAGGGGGGTAGGAAACACCATATATTTT. The rearrangement links TRBV6-5 to TRBJ1-3; possibly TRBD1 for D (6 bases). The CDR3 runs 13 residues. The germline CDR1 and CDR2 sequences are MNHEY and SVGAGI. Deletions cut 5 bases from V and 4 bases from J, with 9 bases between.

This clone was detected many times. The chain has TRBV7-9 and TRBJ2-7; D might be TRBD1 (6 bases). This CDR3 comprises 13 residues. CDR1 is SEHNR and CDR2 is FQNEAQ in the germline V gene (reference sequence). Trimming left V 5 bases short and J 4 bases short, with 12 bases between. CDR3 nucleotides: TGTGCCAGCAGCAAGGGGACACCGTACGAGCAGTACTTC. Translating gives CASSKGTPYEQYF.

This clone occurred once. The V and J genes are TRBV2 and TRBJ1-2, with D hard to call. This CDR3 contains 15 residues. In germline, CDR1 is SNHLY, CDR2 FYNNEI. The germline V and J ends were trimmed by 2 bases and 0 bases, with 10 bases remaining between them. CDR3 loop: CASSERQAANYGYTF. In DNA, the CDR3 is TGTGCCAGCAGTGAACGGCAGGCAGCTAACTATGGCTACACCTTC.

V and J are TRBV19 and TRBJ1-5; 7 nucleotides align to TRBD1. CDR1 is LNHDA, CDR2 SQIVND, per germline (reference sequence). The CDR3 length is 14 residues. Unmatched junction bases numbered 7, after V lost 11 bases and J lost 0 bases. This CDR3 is CALGGDYSNQPQHF. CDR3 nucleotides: TGTGCCCTAGGGGGCGATTATAGCAATCAGCCCCAGCATTTT.

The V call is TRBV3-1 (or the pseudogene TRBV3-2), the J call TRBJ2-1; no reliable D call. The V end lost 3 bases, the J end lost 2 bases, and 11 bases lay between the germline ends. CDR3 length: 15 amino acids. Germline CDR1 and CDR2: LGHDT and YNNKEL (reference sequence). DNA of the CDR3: TGTGCCAGCAGCCAGGCCCCCTCGACCTACAATGAGCAGTTCTTC. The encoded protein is CASSQAPSTYNEQFF.

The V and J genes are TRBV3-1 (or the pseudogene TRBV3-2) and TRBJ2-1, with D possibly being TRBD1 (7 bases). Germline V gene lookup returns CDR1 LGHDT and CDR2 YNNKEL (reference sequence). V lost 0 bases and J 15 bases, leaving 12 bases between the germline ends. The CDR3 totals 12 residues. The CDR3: CASSQDQGGTFF. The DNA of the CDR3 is TGTGCCAGCAGCCAAGATCAGGGGGGTACGTTCTTC.

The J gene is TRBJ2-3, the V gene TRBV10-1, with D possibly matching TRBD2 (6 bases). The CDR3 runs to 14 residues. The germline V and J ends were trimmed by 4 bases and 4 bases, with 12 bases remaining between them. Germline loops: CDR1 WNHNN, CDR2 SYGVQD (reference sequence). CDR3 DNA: TGCGCCAGCAGTGGTCGGGGGATAGCAGATACGCAGTATTTT. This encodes CASSGRGIADTQYF.

CDR3 residues: CASSPYVGDQETQYF. The CDR3 DNA reads TGCGCCAGCAGCCCCTACGTGGGGGATCAAGAGACCCAGTACTTC. The rearrangement uses TRBV4-3 and TRBJ2-5; tentatively, D is TRBD1 or TRBD2 (5 bases each). Germline CDR1 is LGHNA and CDR2 is YSLEER. V was cut by 4 bases and J by 2 bases, with 14 bases left in between. This CDR3 has 15 amino acids.

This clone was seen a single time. The CDR3 DNA reads as TGTGCCAGCACCTCCACCGGGGAGCTGTTTTTT. This codes for CASTSTGELFF. This sequence joins TRBV12-3 or TRBV12-4 and TRBJ2-2; D not certain. V shed 7 bases and J shed 4 bases, with 4 bases lying between them. The CDR3 totals 11 residues.

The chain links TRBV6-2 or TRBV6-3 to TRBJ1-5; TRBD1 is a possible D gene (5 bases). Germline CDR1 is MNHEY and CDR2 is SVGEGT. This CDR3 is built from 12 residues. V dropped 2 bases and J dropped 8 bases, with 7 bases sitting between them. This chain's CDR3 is CASSYVGEPQHF. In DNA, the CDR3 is TGTGCCAGCAGTTACGTGGGGGAGCCCCAGCATTTT.

CDR3 region: CASREAGSYEQYF. The CDR3 region has the DNA TGTGCCAGCAGAGAGGCAGGCTCCTACGAGCAGTACTTC. This chain connects TRBV27 to TRBJ2-7; no clear D. This CDR3 is built from 13 residues. The germline V and J ends were trimmed by 6 bases and 0 bases, with 9 bases remaining between them. CDR1 and CDR2 (germline): MNHEY, SMNVEV (reference sequence).

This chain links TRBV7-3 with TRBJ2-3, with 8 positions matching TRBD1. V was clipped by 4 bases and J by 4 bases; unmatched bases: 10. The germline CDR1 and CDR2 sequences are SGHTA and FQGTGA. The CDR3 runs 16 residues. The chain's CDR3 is CASSYSGGAPSDTQYF. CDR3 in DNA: TGTGCCAGCAGCTACTCAGGGGGCGCCCCATCAGATACGCAGTATTTT.

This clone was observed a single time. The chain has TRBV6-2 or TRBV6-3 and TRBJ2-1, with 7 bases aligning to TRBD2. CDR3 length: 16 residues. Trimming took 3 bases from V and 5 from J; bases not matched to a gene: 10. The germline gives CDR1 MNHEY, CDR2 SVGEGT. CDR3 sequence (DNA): TGTGCCAGCAGTTATTTTGCGGGAGACGGCAACAATGAGCAGTTCTTC. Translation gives CASSYFAGDGNNEQFF.

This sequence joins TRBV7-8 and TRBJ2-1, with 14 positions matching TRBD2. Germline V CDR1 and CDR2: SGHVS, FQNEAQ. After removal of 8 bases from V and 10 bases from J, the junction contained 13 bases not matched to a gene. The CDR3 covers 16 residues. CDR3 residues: CASGYLPGLAGAEQFF. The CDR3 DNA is TGTGCCAGCGGCTACCTACCGGGACTAGCGGGAGCCGAGCAGTTCTTC.

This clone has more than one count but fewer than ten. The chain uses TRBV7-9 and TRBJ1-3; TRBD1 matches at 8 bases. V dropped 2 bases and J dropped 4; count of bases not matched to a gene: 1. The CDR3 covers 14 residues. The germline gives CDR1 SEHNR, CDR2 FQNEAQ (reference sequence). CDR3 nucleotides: TGTGCCAGCAGCTTATCAGGGGGCGGAAACACCATATATTTT. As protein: CASSLSGGGNTIYF.

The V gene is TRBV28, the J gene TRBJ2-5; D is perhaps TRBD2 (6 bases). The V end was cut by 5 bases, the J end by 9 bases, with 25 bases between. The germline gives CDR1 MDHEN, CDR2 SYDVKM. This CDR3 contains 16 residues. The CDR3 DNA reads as TGTGCCAGCAGTAGTCCGGGACTGAGGATTGAGTTGGCCCAGTACTTC. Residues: CASSSPGLRIELAQYF.

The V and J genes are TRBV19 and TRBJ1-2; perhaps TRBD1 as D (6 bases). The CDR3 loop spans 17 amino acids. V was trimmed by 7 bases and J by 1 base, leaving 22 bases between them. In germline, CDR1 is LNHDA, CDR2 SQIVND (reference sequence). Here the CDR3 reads CASTGGASGRGNYGYTF. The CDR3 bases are TGTGCCAGTACGGGGGGCGCATCGGGAAGGGGTAACTATGGCTACACCTTC.

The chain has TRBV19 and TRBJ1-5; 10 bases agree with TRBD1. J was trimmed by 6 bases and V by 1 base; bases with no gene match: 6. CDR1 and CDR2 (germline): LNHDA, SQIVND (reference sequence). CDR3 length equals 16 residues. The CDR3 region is CASSIVGGQGFQPQHF. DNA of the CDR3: TGTGCCAGTAGTATAGTTGGGGGACAGGGGTTTCAGCCCCAGCATTTT.

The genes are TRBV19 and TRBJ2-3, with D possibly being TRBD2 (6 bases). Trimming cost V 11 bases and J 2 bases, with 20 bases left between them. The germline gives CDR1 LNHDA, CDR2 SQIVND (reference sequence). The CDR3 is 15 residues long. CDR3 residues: CACTVGGKDTDTQYF. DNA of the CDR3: TGTGCCTGTACGGTAGGCGGGAAGGACACAGATACGCAGTATTTT.

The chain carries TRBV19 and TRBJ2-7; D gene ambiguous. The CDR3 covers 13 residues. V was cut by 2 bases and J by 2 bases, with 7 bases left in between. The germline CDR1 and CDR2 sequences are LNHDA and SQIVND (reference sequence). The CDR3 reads CASSIHVAYEQYF. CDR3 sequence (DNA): TGTGCCAGTAGTATACACGTAGCCTACGAGCAGTACTTC.

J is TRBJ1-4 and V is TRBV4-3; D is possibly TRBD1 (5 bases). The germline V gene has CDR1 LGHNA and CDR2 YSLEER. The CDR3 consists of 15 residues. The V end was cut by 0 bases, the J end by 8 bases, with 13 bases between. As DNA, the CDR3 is TGCGCCAGCAGCCAAGAGCCAGGGATGGGGGAAAAACTGTTTTTT. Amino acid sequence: CASSQEPGMGEKLFF.

CDR3 in DNA: TGTGCCAGCAGCACCACAGGGAACACCGGGGAGCTGTTTTTT. Translation gives CASSTTGNTGELFF. The chain carries TRBV27 and TRBJ2-2; the D gene is possibly TRBD1 (5 bases). This CDR3 comprises 14 residues. CDR1 is MNHEY, CDR2 SMNVEV, per germline (reference sequence). The V end was cut by 6 bases, the J end by 1 base, with 9 bases between.

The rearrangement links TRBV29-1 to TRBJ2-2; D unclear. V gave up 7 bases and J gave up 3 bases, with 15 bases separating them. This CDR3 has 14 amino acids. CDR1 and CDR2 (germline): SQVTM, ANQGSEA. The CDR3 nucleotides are TGCAGCGCCCGAGAAACAAGTTACACCGGGGAGCTGTTTTTT. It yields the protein CSARETSYTGELFF.

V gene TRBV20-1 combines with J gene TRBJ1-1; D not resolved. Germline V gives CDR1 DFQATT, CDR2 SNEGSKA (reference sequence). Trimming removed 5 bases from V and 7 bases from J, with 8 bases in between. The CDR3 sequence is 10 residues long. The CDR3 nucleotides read TGCAGTGCTGGCCGGATTGAAGCTTTCTTT. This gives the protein CSAGRIEAFF.

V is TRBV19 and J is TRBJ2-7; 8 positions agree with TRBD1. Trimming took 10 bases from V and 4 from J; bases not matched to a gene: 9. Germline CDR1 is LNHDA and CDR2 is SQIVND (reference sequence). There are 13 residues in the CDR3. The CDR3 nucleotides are TGTGCCACCTCGGCAGGGGGCTCGTACGAGCAGTACTTC. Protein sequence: CATSAGGSYEQYF.

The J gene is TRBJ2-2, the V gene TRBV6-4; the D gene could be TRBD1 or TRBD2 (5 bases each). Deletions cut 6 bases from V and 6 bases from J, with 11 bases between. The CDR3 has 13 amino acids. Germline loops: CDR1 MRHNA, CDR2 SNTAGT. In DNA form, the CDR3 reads TGTGCCAGCAGGGAACAGGAGGCCGGGGAGCTGTTTTTT. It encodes CASREQEAGELFF.

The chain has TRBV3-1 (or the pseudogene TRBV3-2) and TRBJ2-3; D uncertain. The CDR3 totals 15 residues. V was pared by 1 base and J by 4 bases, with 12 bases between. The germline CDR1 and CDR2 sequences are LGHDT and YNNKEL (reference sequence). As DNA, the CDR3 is TGTGCCAGCAGCCAAGTTTCGATTCGTCCAGATACGCAGTATTTT. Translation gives CASSQVSIRPDTQYF.

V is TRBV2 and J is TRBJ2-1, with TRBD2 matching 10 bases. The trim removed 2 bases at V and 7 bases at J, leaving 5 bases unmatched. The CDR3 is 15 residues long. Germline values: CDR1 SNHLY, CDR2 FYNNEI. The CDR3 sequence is CASSESGLAFNEQFF. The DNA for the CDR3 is TGTGCCAGCAGTGAATCGGGACTAGCGTTTAATGAGCAGTTCTTC.

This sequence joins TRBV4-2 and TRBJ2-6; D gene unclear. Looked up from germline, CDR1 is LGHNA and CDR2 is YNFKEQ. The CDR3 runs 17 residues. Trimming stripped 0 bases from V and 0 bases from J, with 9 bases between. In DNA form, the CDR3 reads TGTGCCAGCAGCCAAGATTCGACCGTCTCTGGGGCCAACGTCCTGACTTTC. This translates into CASSQDSTVSGANVLTF.

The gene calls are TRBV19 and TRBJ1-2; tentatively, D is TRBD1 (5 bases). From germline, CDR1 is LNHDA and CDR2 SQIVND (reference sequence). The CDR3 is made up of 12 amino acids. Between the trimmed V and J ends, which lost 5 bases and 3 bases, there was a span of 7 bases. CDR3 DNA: TGTGCCAGTAGTGTCAGGGACTATGGCTACACCTTC. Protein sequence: CASSVRDYGYTF.